This TCR beta chain was observed in a study of immune evolution from preneoplasia to lung adenocarcinoma. Study context: HLA loss of heterozygosity: over 5.5% AIS, roughly 15% MIA, around 35% ADC, none AAH.

Notes on the study in general: Top clone share appeared to fall from AAH through AIS, MIA, adenocarcinoma.

As regards this clone: The target antigen is unknown.

Profiled with immunoSEQ multiplex PCR; TCRdb holds only in-frame clones, not every one. Of thousands of clones in the sample, around 80% were seen once. Sequencing was carried out using FFPE minimally invasive lung adenocarcinoma tissue. The receptor comes from a person between 50 and 69 years old with lung adenocarcinoma.

For the CDR3, the DNA is TGTGCCAGCAGCTTGGGGCCCTTATACGAGCAGTACTTC. Protein sequence: CASSLGPLYEQYF. V is TRBV5-6 and J is TRBJ2-7; no reliable D call. CDR3 length: 13 residues. Germline V CDR1 and CDR2: SGHDT, YYEEEE. Between the trimmed V and J ends, which lost 0 bases and 4 bases, there was a span of 8 bases. The full variable domain, completed using reference TRBV5-6 and TRBJ2-7, is DAGVTQSPTHLIKTRGQQVTLRCSPKSGHDTVSWYQQALGQGPQFIFQYYEEEERQRGNFPDRFSGHQFPNYSSELNVNALLLGDSALYLCASSLGPLYEQYFGPGTRLTVT.